A single sample is the source of the 3 T cell receptor beta chains below, sequenced in a study of glioma-infiltrating T cells after dendritic cell vaccination. The protocol was immunoSEQ multiplex PCR, while the TCRdb copy is restricted to in-frame clones and leaves out a portion. The sample carries tens of thousands of clones, roughly 82% recorded once. Sequences were derived from blood, sampled before dendritic cell vaccination. These receptors were collected from a human donor with glioblastoma.

The CDR3 region is CASSLTRDRGTEAFF. CDR3 sequence (DNA): TGTGCCAGCAGTTTGACCCGAGACAGGGGCACTGAAGCTTTCTTT. The chain employs TRBV6-5 and TRBJ1-1; 8 nucleotides line up with TRBD1. V trimming: 4 bases; J trimming: 4 bases; junction bases outside the gene matches: 8. Germline CDR1 is MNHEY and CDR2 is SVGAGI. The CDR3 loop spans 15 amino acids.

This rearrangement joins TRBV5-4 to TRBJ1-6; D perhaps matches TRBD1 (6 bases). The length of the CDR3 is 14 residues. The V gene lost 4 bases and the J gene lost 9 bases, with 14 bases spanning the gap. CDR1 SGHNT and CDR2 YYREEE come from the germline V gene (reference sequence). The CDR3, as DNA: TGTGCCAGCAGCACAAACAGGGTGGGTTCACCCCTCCACTTT. Translating gives CASSTNRVGSPLHF.

The chain employs TRBV5-4 and TRBJ1-2; 7 bases fit TRBD1. In germline, CDR1 is SGHNT, CDR2 YYREEE (reference sequence). The CDR3 runs to 13 residues. Losses at the gene ends were 4 bases for V and 8 bases for J; bases not matched to a gene: 8. DNA of the CDR3: TGTGCCAGCAGCATAGACAGGGCGCGCGGCTACACCTTC. This codes for CASSIDRARGYTF.